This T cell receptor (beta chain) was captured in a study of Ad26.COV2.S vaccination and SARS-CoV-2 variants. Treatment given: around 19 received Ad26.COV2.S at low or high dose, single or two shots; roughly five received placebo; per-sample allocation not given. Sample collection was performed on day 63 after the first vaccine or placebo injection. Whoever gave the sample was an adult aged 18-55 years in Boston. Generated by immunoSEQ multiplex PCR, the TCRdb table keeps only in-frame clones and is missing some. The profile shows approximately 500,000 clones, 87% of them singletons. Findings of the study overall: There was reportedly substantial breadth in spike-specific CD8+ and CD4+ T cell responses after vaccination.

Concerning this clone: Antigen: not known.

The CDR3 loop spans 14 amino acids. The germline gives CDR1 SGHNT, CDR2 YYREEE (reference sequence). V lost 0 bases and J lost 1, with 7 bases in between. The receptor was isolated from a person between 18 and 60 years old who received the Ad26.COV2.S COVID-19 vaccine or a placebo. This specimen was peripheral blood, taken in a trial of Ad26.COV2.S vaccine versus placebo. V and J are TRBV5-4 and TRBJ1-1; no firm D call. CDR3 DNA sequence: TGTGCCAGCAGCTTGGGTCCGGAGAACACTGAAGCTTTCTTT. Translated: CASSLGPENTEAFF.